The next 15 T cell receptor beta chains were all read from a single sample in a study of T-cell reconstitution after alpha-beta-depleted transplantation in children. Preparation of the TCRbeta library involved a method that used unique molecular identifiers. In TCRdb, the PCR reads were re-called with MiXCR into one record per CDR3 protein. The sample lists 230,000 or so distinct CDR3 sequences; approximately 9.7% were seen once. The material was PBMCs from the stem cell graft donor, obtained from the stem cell graft. The receptors shown here come from a human donor who donated a stem cell graft to a child with SCID.

This clonotype was observed at least ten times. This chain connects TRBV7-2 to TRBJ2-6, with D unclear. This CDR3 region has 17 residues. Looked up from germline, CDR1 is SGHTA and CDR2 is FQGNSA. V was shortened by 3 bases and J by 0 bases, with 12 bases between the two germline ends. CDR3 coding DNA: TGTGCCAGCAGCTTGGGAAACCCAAGCTCTGGGGCCAACGTCCTGACTTTC. Amino acid sequence: CASSLGNPSSGANVLTF.

This clonotype was picked up many times. J is TRBJ1-1 and V is TRBV18; D unclear. CDR1 and CDR2 (germline): KGHSH, LQKENI. This CDR3 region has 14 residues. V was trimmed by 2 bases and J by 0 bases, leaving 7 bases between them. In DNA form, the CDR3 reads TGTGCCAGCTCACCATACCGTTTGAACACTGAAGCTTTCTTT. This sequence encodes CASSPYRLNTEAFF.

The chain carries TRBV7-9 and TRBJ1-1, with D perhaps TRBD1 (6 bases). CDR1 SEHNR and CDR2 FQNEAQ come from the germline V gene (reference sequence). This CDR3 has 14 residues. Trimming shortened V by 4 bases and J by 2 bases, and 11 bases separated the two germline ends. DNA for the CDR3: TGTGCCAGCAGCTCTCAGACAGGAAACACTGAAGCTTTCTTT. It codes for CASSSQTGNTEAFF.

In its sample, this clonotype was seen many times. The rearrangement uses TRBV5-1 and TRBJ1-6; 8 bases line up with TRBD1. The germline gives CDR1 SGHRS, CDR2 YFSETQ. The CDR3 extends over 18 amino acids. V gave up 1 base and J gave up 0 bases; unmatched junction bases: 6. CDR3 bases: TGCGCCAGCAGCTTGCGGCAGGGGGCGAGCTCCTATAATTCACCCCTCCACTTT. Translation: CASSLRQGASSYNSPLHF.

Ten or more counts support this clonotype. This sequence joins TRBV3-1 and TRBJ2-5; D may be TRBD1 (7 bases). V was pared by 0 bases and J by 4 bases, with 15 bases between. Germline loops: CDR1 LGHDT, CDR2 YNNKEL (reference sequence). This CDR3 contains 16 residues. The CDR3 loop reads CASSQEQGMGGETQYF. In nucleotides, the CDR3 is TGTGCCAGCAGCCAAGAACAGGGGATGGGGGGAGAGACCCAGTACTTC.

This clonotype was counted ten times or more. The chain has TRBV5-1 and TRBJ1-1; D remains unclear. Germline CDR1 and CDR2: SGHRS and YFSETQ. The V end was cut by 0 bases, the J end by 2 bases, with 11 bases between. The CDR3 is made up of 15 amino acids. The CDR3 sequence is CASSLASGINTEAFF. DNA for the CDR3: TGCGCCAGCAGCTTGGCTTCGGGGATAAACACTGAAGCTTTCTTT.

This clonotype was recorded at least ten times. The CDR3 loop is CASRVGGTEAFF. The CDR3 region has the DNA TGTGCCAGCAGAGTTGGGGGCACTGAAGCTTTCTTT. The J gene is TRBJ1-1, the V gene TRBV12-3 or TRBV12-4; weak D call: TRBD1 (5 bases). V gave up 6 bases and J gave up 4 bases, with 9 bases separating them. This CDR3 comprises 12 residues.

The sample holds many counts of this clonotype. The chain carries TRBV7-9 and TRBJ2-3; no clear D gene. V was trimmed by 2 bases and J by 4 bases, leaving 7 bases between them. CDR1 and CDR2 from the germline V gene are SEHNR and FQNEAQ (reference sequence). The length of the CDR3 is 13 residues. CDR3 region: CASSLRPPDTQYF. CDR3 DNA: TGTGCCAGCAGCTTAAGGCCCCCAGATACGCAGTATTTT.

This clonotype occurred many times. V and J are TRBV29-1 and TRBJ2-3; the D call may be TRBD1 or TRBD2 (5 bases each). Germline-derived CDR1 and CDR2 are SQVTM and ANQGSEA. The CDR3 covers 12 residues. Trimming removed 4 bases from V and 4 bases from J, with 9 bases in between. Written as DNA, the CDR3 is TGCAGCGTTGGAGGGACCCCAGATACGCAGTATTTT. Translation gives CSVGGTPDTQYF.

The chain joins TRBV2 to TRBJ2-7; no reliable D call. V was trimmed by 0 bases and J by 6 bases, leaving 12 bases between them. The germline gives CDR1 SNHLY, CDR2 FYNNEI. CDR3 length equals 14 residues. CDR3 sequence: CASSEALLVGEQYF. The CDR3 DNA reads as TGTGCCAGCAGTGAAGCGCTTCTGGTGGGCGAGCAGTACTTC.

The table lists this clonotype with many counts. The chain joins TRBV6-1 to TRBJ2-3; 9 nucleotides agree with TRBD1. This CDR3 contains 14 residues. Trimming took 7 bases from V and 9 from J; bases not matched to a gene: 11. CDR1 is MNHNS and CDR2 is SASEGT in the germline V gene. The CDR3 sequence is CASTKWTGEETQYF. In DNA form, the CDR3 reads TGTGCCAGCACTAAATGGACAGGGGAAGAGACGCAGTATTTT.

The sample holds many counts of this clonotype. This chain uses TRBV7-9 with TRBJ1-4; a possible D gene is TRBD1 (6 bases). The germline gives CDR1 SEHNR, CDR2 FQNEAQ (reference sequence). This CDR3 region has 14 residues. V was trimmed by 3 bases and J by 7 bases, leaving 12 bases between them. The CDR3 here is CASSLRQATEKLFF. CDR3 sequence (DNA): TGTGCCAGCAGCTTGCGACAGGCAACTGAAAAACTGTTTTTT.

This clonotype came up many times. The J gene is TRBJ1-6, the V gene TRBV5-1; tentative D call: TRBD1 (5 bases). The CDR3 runs 18 residues. From germline, CDR1 is SGHRS and CDR2 YFSETQ. The V end was cut by 4 bases, the J end by 7 bases, with 24 bases between. The DNA for the CDR3 is TGCGCCAGCAGCCCCACAAACACAGGAGACTATGGGAATTCACCCCTCCACTTT. As protein: CASSPTNTGDYGNSPLHF.

This clonotype was counted many times. The V gene is TRBV29-1, the J gene TRBJ2-3; D possibly uses TRBD1 or TRBD2 (5 bases each). Germline V gives CDR1 SQVTM, CDR2 ANQGSEA. The CDR3 contains 13 residues. Between the trimmed V and J ends, which lost 3 bases and 1 base, there was a span of 8 bases. The CDR3 coding sequence is TGCAGCGTTGAGCAGGGACGCACAGATACGCAGTATTTT. It translates to CSVEQGRTDTQYF.

This clonotype was seen many times. J is TRBJ2-7 and V is TRBV5-1, with 9 positions matching TRBD1. V was clipped by 4 bases and J by 5 bases; unmatched bases: 4. The CDR3 is 13 residues long. Germline V gene sequence: CDR1 SGHRS, CDR2 YFSETQ. The CDR3 loop is CASSRTGVHEQYF. CDR3 nucleotide sequence: TGCGCCAGCAGCCGGACAGGGGTTCACGAGCAGTACTTC.